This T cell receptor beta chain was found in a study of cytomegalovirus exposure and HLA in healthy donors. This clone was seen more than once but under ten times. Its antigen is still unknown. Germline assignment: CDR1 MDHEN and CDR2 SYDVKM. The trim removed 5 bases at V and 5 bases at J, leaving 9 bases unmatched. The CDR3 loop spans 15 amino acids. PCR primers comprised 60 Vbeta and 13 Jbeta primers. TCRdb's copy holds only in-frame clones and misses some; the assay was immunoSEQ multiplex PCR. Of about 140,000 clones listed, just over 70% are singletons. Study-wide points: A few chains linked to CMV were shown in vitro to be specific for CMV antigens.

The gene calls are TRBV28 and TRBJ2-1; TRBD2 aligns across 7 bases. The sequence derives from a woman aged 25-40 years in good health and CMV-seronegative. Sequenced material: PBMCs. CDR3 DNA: TGTGCCAGCAGTGTATCTAGCGGAGGTAACAATGAGCAGTTCTTC. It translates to CASSVSSGGNNEQFF.